The 22 T cell receptor delta chains presented below share a single source sample, sequenced in a study of gammadelta T cells in human blood. TCRdb re-identified clones in the RT-PCR reads via CATT. This sample has about 510 delta-chain clones, with around two fifths found just once. Source material: Vgamma9Vdelta2 gamma-delta T cells from adult blood. The receptor set was obtained from a human donor.

This clone qualifies as medium-sized. The chain links TRDV2 to TRDJ1; D unresolved. CDR1 and CDR2 from the germline V gene are GEAIGNYY and EKD. V gave up 3 bases and J gave up 2 bases, with 21 bases separating them. This CDR3 comprises 17 residues. This CDR3 reads CACDSISLRSGTDKLIF. The CDR3 region has the DNA TGTGCCTGTGACTCTATTAGCCTCCGTTCGGGGACCGATAAACTCATCTTT.

Concerning this clone: With a much larger clone just one base away, this may be a read error. Distinct nucleotide sequences in the sample also encode this CDR3. The chain is built from TRDV2 and TRDJ1; 11 bases match TRDD3. Germline CDR1 and CDR2: GEAIGNYY and EKD. Unmatched junction bases numbered 14, after V lost 0 bases and J lost 0 bases. The CDR3 loop spans 20 amino acids. The CDR3 loop reads CACDTLGGTGGYPYTDKLIF. CDR3 coding DNA: TGTGCCTGTGACACCCTAGGGGGAACTGGGGGATATCCGTACACCGATAAACTCATCTTT.

As concerns this clone: A far more abundant clone sits one base away, making this likely a read error. The same CDR3 also results from other DNA sequences found in this sample. The rearrangement uses TRDV2 and TRDJ3; tentative D call: TRDD3 (5 bases). In germline, CDR1 is GEAIGNYY, CDR2 EKD. The CDR3 totals 18 residues. The CDR3 sequence: CACDTGRADAWDTRQMFF. CDR3 nucleotides: TGTGCCTGTGACACCGGCCGGGCTGACGCCTGGGACACTCGACAGATGTTTTTC.

To note about this clone: A far larger clone is one nucleotide away, so this likely arose from a read error. The sample contains more than one DNA sequence encoding this CDR3. The chain has TRDV2 and TRDJ1, with 11 bases that match TRDD3. The germline gives CDR1 GEAIGNYY, CDR2 EKD. The CDR3 runs 16 residues. The CDR3, as DNA: TGTGCCTGTGACTCGCTACTGGGGGATAACACAGATAAACTCATCTTT. It encodes CACDSLLGDNTDKLIF.

Turning to this clone: It is likely a read error: a sequence one base away is far more abundant. Within the sample, other DNA sequences also encode this same CDR3. The J gene is TRDJ1, the V gene TRDV2, with 8 bases identical to TRDD3. Germline V gives CDR1 GEAIGNYY, CDR2 EKD. The CDR3 is made up of 18 amino acids. V gave up 1 base and J gave up 0 bases; unmatched junction bases: 12. This CDR3 reads CACDTVTGGRPYTDKLIF. For the CDR3, the DNA is TGTGCCTGTGACACGGTCACTGGGGGCCGGCCGTACACCGATAAACTCATCTTT.

This clone turned up a few times. Since a much larger clone is just one base distant, this may be a read error. The same CDR3 also results from other DNA sequences found in this sample. The V call is TRDV2, the J call TRDJ1; TRDD3 matches at 7 bases. Germline values: CDR1 GEAIGNYY, CDR2 EKD. The length of the CDR3 is 16 residues. DNA for the CDR3: TGTGCCTGTGACACCGTAGGGGATAAGTACACTGATAAACTCATCTTT. It codes for CACDTVGDKYTDKLIF.

On this clone itself: The likely explanation is a read error, given a far larger clone one base away. This same CDR3 is encoded by further DNA sequences in the sample. The gene calls are TRDV2 and TRDJ1; 10 nucleotides align to TRDD3. V shed 3 bases and J 4 bases; nucleotides not matched to a gene: 16. The CDR3 runs 18 residues. CDR1 GEAIGNYY and CDR2 EKD come from the germline V gene. DNA for the CDR3: TGTGCCTGTGACCAGGTGGGGGGATACGCCCCTGGGAGCGATAAACTCATCTTT. This sequence encodes CACDQVGGYAPGSDKLIF.

There are a few counts of this clone. Given a much more abundant clone one base away, this may be a read error. This sample includes further DNA sequences coding for the same CDR3. The V call is TRDV2, the J call TRDJ1, with 8 positions matching TRDD3. The CDR3 is 22 amino acids. CDR1 GEAIGNYY and CDR2 EKD come from the germline V gene. Here the CDR3 DNA reads TGTGCCTGTGACACCTTCTTCCAATCTTTAAGGGATACGGCCGCGTACACTGATAAACTCATCTTT. This codes for CACDTFFQSLRDTAAYTDKLIF.

Notes on this clone: This likely came from a read error, as a far larger clone is one base away. The V call is TRDV2, the J call TRDJ1; 10 nucleotides align to TRDD3. Germline CDR1 and CDR2: GEAIGNYY and EKD. The CDR3 runs to 19 residues. Here the CDR3 reads CACDTISYGTGGLSDKPIF. The CDR3 DNA reads TGTGCCTGTGACACAATTTCCTACGGTACTGGGGGATTATCCGATAAACCCATCTTT.

Relative to its sample, this clone is large. The same CDR3 can be traced to other DNA sequences in this sample. The chain couples TRDV2 to TRDJ1; 10 bases are a match to TRDD3. After removal of 3 bases from V and 0 bases from J, the junction contained 9 bases not matched to a gene. Germline CDR1 reads GEAIGNYY; CDR2 reads EKD. This CDR3 comprises 17 residues. CDR3 amino acids: CACDSLLGDPYTDKLIF. The CDR3 region has the DNA TGTGCCTGTGACTCCCTACTGGGGGATCCTTACACCGATAAACTCATCTTT.

In its sample, this clone was seen a few times. A far larger clone differs by one base, so this is likely a read error. The genes are TRDV2 and TRDJ1, with a possible D match to TRDD3 (5 bases). Trimming took 0 bases from V and 3 from J, leaving 19 bases between them. Germline values: CDR1 GEAIGNYY, CDR2 EKD. The CDR3 consists of 17 residues. The CDR3 protein is CACDTVRSAWAADKLIF. CDR3 in DNA: TGTGCCTGTGACACCGTACGCTCCGCCTGGGCGGCCGATAAACTCATCTTT.

On this clone itself: The TCRdb record carries a much larger clone's protein, which differs from this DNA's translation at residue 12; a read error is the likely cause, and the protein listed here is the DNA translation. The chain employs TRDV2 and TRDJ3; 7 positions agree with TRDD3. The CDR3 has 15 amino acids. Germline V gene sequence: CDR1 GEAIGNYY, CDR2 EKD. The DNA for the CDR3 is TGTGCCTGTGACACCGTGGGGGAAAGTACCCGACGGATGTTTTTC. It is translated as CACDTVGESTRRMFF.

The chain couples TRDV2 to TRDJ3; no clear D. The CDR3 is 17 amino acids. V dropped 0 bases and J dropped 2 bases, with 10 bases sitting between them. Per the germline V gene, CDR1 is GEAIGNYY and CDR2 is EKD. The chain's CDR3 is CACDTVRAAWDTRQMFF. The CDR3 DNA is TGTGCCTGTGACACCGTACGCGCCGCCTGGGACACCCGACAGATGTTTTTC.

In this sample, this clone turned up once. A read error is the likely source, as a far larger clone sits one nucleotide away. The chain uses TRDV2 and TRDJ1; 12 nucleotides line up with TRDD3. Germline V lookup: CDR1 GEAIGNYY, CDR2 EKD. This CDR3 is 20 amino acids long. With V trimmed by 0 bases and J by 0 bases, 13 bases remained unmatched. As DNA, the CDR3 is TGTGCCTGTGACACCATAGGACTGGGGGATACTATTCTGTACACCGATAAACTCATCTTT. As protein: CACDTIGLGDTILYTDKLIF.

Points on this clone: Given a far larger clone just one base away, this is likely a sequencing read error. Other DNA sequences in this specimen translate into the identical CDR3. V usage is TRDV2 and J usage is TRDJ1, with 10 bases matching TRDD3. This CDR3 region has 19 residues. From germline, CDR1 is GEAIGNYY and CDR2 EKD. The CDR3 nucleotides read TGTGCCTGTGACACAATTTCCTACGGTACTGGGGGATTATCCGACAAACTCATCTTT. Translating gives CACDTISYGTGGLSDKLIF.

This clone occurred a few times. The translation of this DNA and the TCRdb protein of a much larger clone differ at residue 9, probably owing to a read error; the protein shown here is translated from the DNA. The chain links TRDV2 to TRDJ1; 7 nucleotides line up with TRDD3. From germline, CDR1 is GEAIGNYY and CDR2 EKD. The CDR3 totals 15 residues. Unmatched junction bases numbered 6, after V lost 3 bases and J lost 0 bases. The CDR3 loop reads CACDSMGDNTDKLIF. CDR3 nucleotide sequence: TGTGCCTGTGACTCCATGGGGGACAACACCGATAAACTCATCTTT.

In the case of this clone: This DNA's translation and the protein TCRdb lists, from a much larger clone, do not match at residue 13, likely due to a read error; the protein shown is translated from the DNA. The V call is TRDV2, the J call TRDJ1; TRDD3 might be the D (5 bases). V gave up 3 bases and J gave up 6 bases, with 25 bases separating them. Germline V gene lookup returns CDR1 GEAIGNYY and CDR2 EKD. This CDR3 spans 17 amino acids. CDR3 in amino acids: CACDPVGAIATRNKLIF. In nucleotides, the CDR3 is TGTGCCTGTGACCCAGTTGGGGCTATCGCGACTAGGAATAAACTCATCTTT.

With respect to this clone: The junction departs from germline at one end; a sequencing error may be responsible. In the same sample, other DNA sequences code for this CDR3. The chain has TRDV2 and TRDJ1; 8 bases are shared with TRDD3. This CDR3 has 17 residues. Germline CDR1 and CDR2: GEAIGNYY and EKD. CDR3 in amino acids: CACDTLGIRRDTDKLIF. The CDR3 DNA reads as TGTGCCTGTGACACCTTAGGGATACGCCGGGACACAGATAAACTCATCTTT.

Concerning this clone: TCRdb has a much larger clone's protein, which differs at residue 5 from the translation of this DNA, likely because of a read error; what is shown is the protein translated from the DNA. The chain links TRDV2 to TRDJ1; D call uncertain. Between the trimmed V and J ends, which lost 3 bases and 0 bases, there was a span of 16 bases. Looked up from germline, CDR1 is GEAIGNYY and CDR2 is EKD. The CDR3 totals 16 residues. DNA for the CDR3: TGTGCCTGTGACGCGGTTGGGAGAGAGAACACCGATAAACTCATCTTT. Protein: CACDAVGRENTDKLIF.

This clone showed up just a few times. This probably arose from a read error, given a far larger clone one base away. Other DNA sequences from this sample encode an identical CDR3 as well. The chain employs TRDV2 and TRDJ1, with 10 bases matching TRDD3. The CDR3 is 19 amino acids. The germline gives CDR1 GEAIGNYY, CDR2 EKD. This chain's CDR3 is CACDTISYGTGGLSDKLIF. The CDR3 DNA reads TGTGCCTGCGACACAATTTCCTACGGTACTGGGGGATTATCCGATAAACTCATCTTT.

Comment on this clone: It differs at one base from a far larger clone, so likely a read error. This chain links TRDV2 with TRDJ3; 10 nucleotides line up with TRDD3. After removal of 0 bases from V and 2 bases from J, the junction contained 6 bases not matched to a gene. The length of the CDR3 is 19 residues. The germline gives CDR1 GEAIGNYY, CDR2 EKD. The CDR3 DNA reads TGTGCCTGTGACACCGCCCAACTGGGGGATCCCTGGGACACCCGACAGATGTTTTTC. Translated, it gives CACDTAQLGDPWDTRQMFF.

For this clone: A much larger clone differs by one base, so this may be a read error. V gene TRDV2 combines with J gene TRDJ1; D unresolved. Germline CDR1 GEAIGNYY, CDR2 EKD. The CDR3 is 14 residues long. This CDR3 is CACDTVGANDKRIF. The CDR3 DNA follows: TGTGCCTGTGACACCGTAGGGGCAAACGATAAACGCATCTTT.